The source of this T cell receptor (beta chain) is a study of T cells in Graves' hyperthyroidism and ophthalmopathy. Inclusion characteristics of ophthalmopathy patients comprised a Clinical Activity Score of at least 3, a NOSPECS grade of at least 4, and duration under 3 months. Investigators excluded patients with uncontrolled infection, other autoimmune disease, pregnancy or lactation. Amplification targeted TCR beta CDR3 regions from RNA transcripts. With the HTBI primer set, the TCR CDR3 went through a first round of RT-PCR. TCRdb re-derived calls from the multiplex PCR reads in MiXCR, one entry per CDR3 protein. This table has around 540,000 distinct CDR3 sequences, more than 15% appearing once. In germline, CDR1 is SGHRS, CDR2 YFSETQ. This CDR3 spans 15 amino acids. Unmatched junction bases numbered 8, after V lost 5 bases and J lost 1 base. Many counts were recorded for this clonotype. No antigen is known for it.

Study-wide findings and caveats: Before onset, by a median of around six months, the model predicted ophthalmopathy. Among thyroid clonotypes expanded above 0.001, most also appeared in blood.

This receptor was obtained from a woman aged 25 to 39 with Graves' ophthalmopathy. The sample taken for sequencing was blood. The V and J genes are TRBV5-1 and TRBJ1-1; 7 positions agree with TRBD1. The CDR3 DNA follows: TGCGCCAGCAGTCCAGGGGGGCCGAGGAACACTGAAGCTTTCTTT. This sequence encodes CASSPGGPRNTEAFF.